The source of this T cell receptor (beta chain) is a study of T cell clonotyping in hematopoietic cell transplantation. Profiled with immunoSEQ multiplex PCR; TCRdb holds only in-frame clones, not every one. This repertoire shows approximately 8,700 clones, over 75% found once; its top ten account for about 34%. Turning to this clone: Antigen unknown.

Study-level results: Pathologically expanded recipient clonotypes increased progressively from day 30 to day 180 as diversity fell.

The CDR3 spans 17 residues. V shed 5 bases, J shed 5 bases, and the junction held 12 bases outside the gene matches. Per germline, CDR1 MNHEY and CDR2 SMNVEV (reference sequence). The V call is TRBV27, the J call TRBJ2-6, with TRBD1 matching 7 bases. The sequence was collected from a female patient between 25 and 45 years old who had an allogeneic stem cell transplant, so the T cells may come from the graft donor. Some clones in this sample may be carry-over from other donors' samples. Sequencing was performed on PBMCs, taken 180 days after allogeneic stem cell transplant. CDR3 in DNA: TGTGCCAGCAGTCTAAGGGGGCTACAAAGTCGGGCCAACGTCCTGACTTTC. Translation gives CASSLRGLQSRANVLTF.